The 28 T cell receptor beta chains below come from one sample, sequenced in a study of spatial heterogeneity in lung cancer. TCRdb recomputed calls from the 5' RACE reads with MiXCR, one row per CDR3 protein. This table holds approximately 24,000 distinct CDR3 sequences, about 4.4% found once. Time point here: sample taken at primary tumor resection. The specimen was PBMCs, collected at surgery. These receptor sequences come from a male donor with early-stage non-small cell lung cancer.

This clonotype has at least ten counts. The CDR3 here is CASSPQEDSNQPQHF. The CDR3 DNA follows: TGTGCCAGCAGCCCACAGGAAGATAGCAATCAGCCCCAGCATTTT. V gene TRBV6-1 combines with J gene TRBJ1-5; the D gene is possibly TRBD1 (5 bases). The CDR3 consists of 15 residues. V was cut by 6 bases and J by 0 bases, with 12 bases left in between. Germline values: CDR1 MNHNS, CDR2 SASEGT.

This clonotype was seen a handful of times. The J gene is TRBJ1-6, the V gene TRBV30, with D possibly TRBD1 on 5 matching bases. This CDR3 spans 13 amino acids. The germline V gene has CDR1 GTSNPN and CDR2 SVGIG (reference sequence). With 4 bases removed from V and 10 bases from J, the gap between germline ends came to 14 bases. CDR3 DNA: TGTGCCTGGACATACAGGTCTGGGTCACCCCTCCACTTT. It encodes CAWTYRSGSPLHF.

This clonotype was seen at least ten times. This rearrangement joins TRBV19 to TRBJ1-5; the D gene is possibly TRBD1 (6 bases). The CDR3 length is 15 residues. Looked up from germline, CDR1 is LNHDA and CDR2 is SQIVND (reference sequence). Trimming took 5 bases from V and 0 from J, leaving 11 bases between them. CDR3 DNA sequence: TGTGCCAGTAGTCTGGGGACATCTAGCAATCAGCCCCAGCATTTT. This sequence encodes CASSLGTSSNQPQHF.

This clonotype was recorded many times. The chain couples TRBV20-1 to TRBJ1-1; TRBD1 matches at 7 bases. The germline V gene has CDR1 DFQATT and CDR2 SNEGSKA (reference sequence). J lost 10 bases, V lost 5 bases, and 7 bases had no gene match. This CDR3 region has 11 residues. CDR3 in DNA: TGCAGTGCTCCGGACAGGAGGATAGCTTTCTTT. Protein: CSAPDRRIAFF.

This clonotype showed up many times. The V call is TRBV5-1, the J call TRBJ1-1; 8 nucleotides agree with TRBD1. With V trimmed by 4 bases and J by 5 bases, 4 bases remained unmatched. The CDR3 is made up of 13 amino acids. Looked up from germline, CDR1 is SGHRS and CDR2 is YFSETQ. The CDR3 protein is CASSLTGGTEAFF. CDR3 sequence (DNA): TGCGCCAGCAGCCTAACAGGGGGAACTGAAGCTTTCTTT.

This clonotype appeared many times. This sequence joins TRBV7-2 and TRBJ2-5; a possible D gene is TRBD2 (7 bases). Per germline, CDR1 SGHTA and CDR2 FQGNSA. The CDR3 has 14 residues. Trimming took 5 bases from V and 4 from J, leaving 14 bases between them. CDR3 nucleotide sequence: TGTGCCAGCAGCGGGGGGGCCGGGCGAGAGACCCAGTACTTC. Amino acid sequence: CASSGGAGRETQYF.

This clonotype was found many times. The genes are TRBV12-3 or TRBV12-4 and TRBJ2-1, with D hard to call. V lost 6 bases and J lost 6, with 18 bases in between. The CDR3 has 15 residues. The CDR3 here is CASSRVLVVGNEQFF. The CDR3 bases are TGTGCCAGCAGCCGCGTCTTAGTAGTTGGCAATGAGCAGTTCTTC.

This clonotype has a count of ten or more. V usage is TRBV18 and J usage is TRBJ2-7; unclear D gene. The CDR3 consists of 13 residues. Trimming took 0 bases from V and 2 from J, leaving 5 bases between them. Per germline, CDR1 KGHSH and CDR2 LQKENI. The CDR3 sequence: CASSPPSAYEQYF. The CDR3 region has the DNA TGTGCCAGCTCACCACCCTCAGCCTACGAGCAGTACTTC.

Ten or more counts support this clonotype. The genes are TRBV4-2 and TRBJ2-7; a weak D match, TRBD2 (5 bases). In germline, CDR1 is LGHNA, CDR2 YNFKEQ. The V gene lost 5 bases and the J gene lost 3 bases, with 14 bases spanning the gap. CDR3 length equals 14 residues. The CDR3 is CASSSGGSIYEQYF. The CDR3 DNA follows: TGTGCCAGCAGCTCAGGCGGGTCGATCTACGAGCAGTACTTC.

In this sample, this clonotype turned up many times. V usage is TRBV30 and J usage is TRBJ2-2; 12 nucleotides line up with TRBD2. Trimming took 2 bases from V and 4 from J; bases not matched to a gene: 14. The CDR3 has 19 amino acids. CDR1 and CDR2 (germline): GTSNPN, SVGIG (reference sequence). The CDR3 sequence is CAWSHLPSGRGRGTGELFF. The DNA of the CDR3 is TGTGCCTGGAGTCACCTACCTAGCGGGAGGGGGCGAGGCACCGGGGAGCTGTTTTTT. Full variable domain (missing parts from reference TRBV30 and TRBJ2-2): SQTIHQWPATLVQPVGSPLSLECTVEGTSNPNLYWYRQAAGRGLQLLFYSVGIGQISSEVPQNLSASRPQDRQFILSSKKLLLSDSGFYLCAWSHLPSGRGRGTGELFFGEGSRLTVL.

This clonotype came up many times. DNA for the CDR3: TGTGCCACCAGCTCTAACCAGGGTATGGCATCCCCCGCCGGGGAGCTGTTTTTT. This translates into CATSSNQGMASPAGELFF. The chain joins TRBV15 to TRBJ2-2, with D perhaps matching TRBD1 (5 bases). V shed 5 bases and J shed 6 bases, with 25 bases lying between them. The CDR3 covers 18 residues. CDR1 LNHNV and CDR2 YYDKDF come from the germline V gene (reference sequence).

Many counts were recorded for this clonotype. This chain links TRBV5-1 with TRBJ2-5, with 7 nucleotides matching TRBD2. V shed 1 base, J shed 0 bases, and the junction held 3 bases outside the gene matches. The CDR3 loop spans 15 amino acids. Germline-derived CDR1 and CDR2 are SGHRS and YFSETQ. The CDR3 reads CASSLYGGYQETQYF. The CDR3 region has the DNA TGCGCCAGCAGCTTGTACGGGGGGTACCAAGAGACCCAGTACTTC. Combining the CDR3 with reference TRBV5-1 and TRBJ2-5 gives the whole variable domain KAGVTQTPRYLIKTRGQQVTLSCSPISGHRSVSWYQQTPGQGLQFLFEYFSETQRNKGNFPGRFSGRQFSNSRSEMNVSTLELGDSALYLCASSLYGGYQETQYFGPGTRLLVL.

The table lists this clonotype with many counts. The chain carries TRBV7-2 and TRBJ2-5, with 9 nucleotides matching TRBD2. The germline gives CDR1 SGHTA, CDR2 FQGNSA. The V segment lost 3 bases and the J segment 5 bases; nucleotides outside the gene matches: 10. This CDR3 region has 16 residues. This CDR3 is CASSFGGRVLGETQYF. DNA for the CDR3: TGTGCCAGCAGCTTCGGCGGGAGGGTGTTGGGGGAGACCCAGTACTTC.

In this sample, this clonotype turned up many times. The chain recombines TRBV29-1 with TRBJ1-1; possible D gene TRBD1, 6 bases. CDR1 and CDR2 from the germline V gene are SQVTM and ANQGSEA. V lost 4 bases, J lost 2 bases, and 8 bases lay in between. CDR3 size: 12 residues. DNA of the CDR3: TGCAGCGTTGTACAGGGAAACACTGAAGCTTTCTTT. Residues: CSVVQGNTEAFF.

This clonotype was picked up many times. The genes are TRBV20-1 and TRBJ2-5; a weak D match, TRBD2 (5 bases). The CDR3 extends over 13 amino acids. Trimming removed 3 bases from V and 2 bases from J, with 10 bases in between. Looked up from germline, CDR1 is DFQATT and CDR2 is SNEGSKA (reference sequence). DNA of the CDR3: TGCAGTGCTAGTGGAGGTTGGCAAGAGACCCAGTACTTC. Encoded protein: CSASGGWQETQYF.

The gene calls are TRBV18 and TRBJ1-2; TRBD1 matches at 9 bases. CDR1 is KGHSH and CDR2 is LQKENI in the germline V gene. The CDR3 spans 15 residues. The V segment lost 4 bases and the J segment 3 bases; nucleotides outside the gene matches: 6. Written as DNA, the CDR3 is TGTGCCAGCTCACTATCCAGGACAGGGGACTATGGCTACACCTTC. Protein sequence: CASSLSRTGDYGYTF. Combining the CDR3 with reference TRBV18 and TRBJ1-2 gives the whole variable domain NAGVMQNPRHLVRRRGQEARLRCSPMKGHSHVYWYRQLPEEGLKFMVYLQKENIIDESGMPKERFSAEFPKEGPSILRIQQVVRGDSAAYFCASSLSRTGDYGYTFGSGTRLTVV.

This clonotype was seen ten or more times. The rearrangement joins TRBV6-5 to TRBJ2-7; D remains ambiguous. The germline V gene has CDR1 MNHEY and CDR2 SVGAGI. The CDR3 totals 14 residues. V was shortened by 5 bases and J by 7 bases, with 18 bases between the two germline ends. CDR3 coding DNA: TGTGCCAGCAGTCCTTCTTCGTCGGTTTGGGAGCAGTACTTC. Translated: CASSPSSSVWEQYF.

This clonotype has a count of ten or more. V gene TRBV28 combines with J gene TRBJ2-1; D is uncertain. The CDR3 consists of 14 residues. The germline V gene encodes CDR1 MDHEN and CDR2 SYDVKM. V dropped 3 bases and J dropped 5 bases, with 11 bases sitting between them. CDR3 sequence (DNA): TGTGCCAGCAGTTTGGGCCTCGCCAACAATGAGCAGTTCTTC. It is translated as CASSLGLANNEQFF.

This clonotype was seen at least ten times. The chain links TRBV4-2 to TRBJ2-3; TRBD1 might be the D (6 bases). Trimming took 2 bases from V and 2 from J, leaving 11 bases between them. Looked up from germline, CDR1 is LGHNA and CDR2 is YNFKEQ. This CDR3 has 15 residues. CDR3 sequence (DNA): TGTGCCAGCAGCCAACAGGGGTCCTACACAGATACGCAGTATTTT. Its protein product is CASSQQGSYTDTQYF.

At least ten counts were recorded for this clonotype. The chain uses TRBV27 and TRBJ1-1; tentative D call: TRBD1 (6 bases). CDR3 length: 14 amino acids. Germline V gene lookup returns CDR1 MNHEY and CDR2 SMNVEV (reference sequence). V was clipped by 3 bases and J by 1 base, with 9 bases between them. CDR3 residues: CASSFRDTNTEAFF. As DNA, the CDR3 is TGTGCCAGCAGTTTCCGGGACACGAACACTGAAGCTTTCTTT.

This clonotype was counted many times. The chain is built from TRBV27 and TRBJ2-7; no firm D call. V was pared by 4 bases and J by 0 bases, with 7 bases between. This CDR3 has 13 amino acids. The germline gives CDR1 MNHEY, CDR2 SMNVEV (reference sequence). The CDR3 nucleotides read TGTGCCAGCAGTTCTGGGATCTCCTACGAGCAGTACTTC. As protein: CASSSGISYEQYF.

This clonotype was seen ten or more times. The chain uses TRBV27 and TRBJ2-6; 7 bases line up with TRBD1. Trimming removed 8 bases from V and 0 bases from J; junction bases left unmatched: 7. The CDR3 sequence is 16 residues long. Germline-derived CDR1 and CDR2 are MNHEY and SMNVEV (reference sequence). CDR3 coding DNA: TGTGCCAGCTCCCGGGACAGAGGCTCTGGGGCCAACGTCCTGACTTTC. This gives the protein CASSRDRGSGANVLTF. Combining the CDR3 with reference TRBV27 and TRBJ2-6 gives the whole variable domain EAQVTQNPRYLITVTGKKLTVTCSQNMNHEYMSWYRQDPGLGLRQIYYSMNVEVTDKGDVPEGYKVSRKEKRNFPLILESPSPNQTSLYFCASSRDRGSGANVLTFGAGSRLTVL.

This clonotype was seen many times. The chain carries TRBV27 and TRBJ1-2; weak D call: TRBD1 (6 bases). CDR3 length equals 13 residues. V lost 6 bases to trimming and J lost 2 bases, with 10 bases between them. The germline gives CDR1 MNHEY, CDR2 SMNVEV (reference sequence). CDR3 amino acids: CASSLQGNYGYTF. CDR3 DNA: TGTGCCAGCAGCCTTCAGGGGAACTATGGCTACACCTTC.

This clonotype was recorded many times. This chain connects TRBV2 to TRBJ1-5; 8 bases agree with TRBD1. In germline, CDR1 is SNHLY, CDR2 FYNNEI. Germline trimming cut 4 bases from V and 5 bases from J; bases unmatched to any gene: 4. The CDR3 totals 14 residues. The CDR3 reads CASSGTGQYQPQHF. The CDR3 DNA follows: TGTGCCAGCAGTGGGACAGGGCAATATCAGCCCCAGCATTTT.

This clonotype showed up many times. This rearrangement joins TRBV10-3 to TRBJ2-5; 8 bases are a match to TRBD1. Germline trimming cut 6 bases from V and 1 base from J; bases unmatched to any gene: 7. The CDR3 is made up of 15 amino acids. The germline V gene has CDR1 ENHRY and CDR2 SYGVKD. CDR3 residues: CAISPGQGTQETQYF. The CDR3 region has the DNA TGTGCCATCAGCCCCGGACAGGGAACCCAAGAGACCCAGTACTTC.

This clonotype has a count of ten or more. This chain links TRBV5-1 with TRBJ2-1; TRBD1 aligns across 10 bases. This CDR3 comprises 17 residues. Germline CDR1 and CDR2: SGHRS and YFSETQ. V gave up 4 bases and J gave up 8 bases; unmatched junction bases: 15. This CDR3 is CASSPGQGIATLDEQFF. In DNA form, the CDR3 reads TGCGCCAGCAGCCCGGGACAGGGGATCGCTACACTTGATGAGCAGTTCTTC. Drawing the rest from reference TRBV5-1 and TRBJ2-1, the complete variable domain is KAGVTQTPRYLIKTRGQQVTLSCSPISGHRSVSWYQQTPGQGLQFLFEYFSETQRNKGNFPGRFSGRQFSNSRSEMNVSTLELGDSALYLCASSPGQGIATLDEQFFGPGTRLTVL.

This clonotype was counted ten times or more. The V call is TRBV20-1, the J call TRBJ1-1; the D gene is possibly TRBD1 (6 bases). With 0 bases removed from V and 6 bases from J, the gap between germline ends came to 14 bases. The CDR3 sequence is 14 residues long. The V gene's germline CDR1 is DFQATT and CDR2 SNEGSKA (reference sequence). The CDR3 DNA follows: TGCAGTGCTAGAGAAGTCAGGGGAAACTCTGAAGCTTTCTTT. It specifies CSAREVRGNSEAFF.

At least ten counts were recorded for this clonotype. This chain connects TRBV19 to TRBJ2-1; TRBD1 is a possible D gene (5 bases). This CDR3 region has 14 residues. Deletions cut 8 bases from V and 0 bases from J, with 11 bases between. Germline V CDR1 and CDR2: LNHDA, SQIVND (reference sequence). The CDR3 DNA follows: TGTGCCAGTTCTAGACAGACCTCCTACAATGAGCAGTTCTTC. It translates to CASSRQTSYNEQFF.